The count of the clone carrying this T cell receptor beta chain is one. Its antigen remains unknown. This record belongs to a study of T cell responses to AZD1222 COVID-19 vaccine. Trimming cost V 4 bases and J 0 bases, with 16 bases left between them. This CDR3 region has 16 residues. Looked up from germline, CDR1 is SGHRS and CDR2 is YFSETQ. Study conclusions and caveats: Spike-spanning, vaccine-associated CD4 TCRs were dominant at 160-218 and 743-854. Clonal diversity was possibly underestimated, and white British individuals and females predominated among donors.

Some clones are missing from TCRdb's copy, which holds only in-frame ones; the method was immunoSEQ multiplex PCR. The table shows 95,000 to 110,000 clones, with roughly 88% occurring only once. This chain connects TRBV5-1 to TRBJ2-5; D is uncertain. Sequencing was performed on peripheral blood, taken on day 0 of AZD1222 vaccination. The TCR comes from an adult in good health. The CDR3 DNA reads as TGCGCCAGCAGCGTCCCTCTTCCCGGGTACCAAGAGACCCAGTACTTC. This gives the protein CASSVPLPGYQETQYF.